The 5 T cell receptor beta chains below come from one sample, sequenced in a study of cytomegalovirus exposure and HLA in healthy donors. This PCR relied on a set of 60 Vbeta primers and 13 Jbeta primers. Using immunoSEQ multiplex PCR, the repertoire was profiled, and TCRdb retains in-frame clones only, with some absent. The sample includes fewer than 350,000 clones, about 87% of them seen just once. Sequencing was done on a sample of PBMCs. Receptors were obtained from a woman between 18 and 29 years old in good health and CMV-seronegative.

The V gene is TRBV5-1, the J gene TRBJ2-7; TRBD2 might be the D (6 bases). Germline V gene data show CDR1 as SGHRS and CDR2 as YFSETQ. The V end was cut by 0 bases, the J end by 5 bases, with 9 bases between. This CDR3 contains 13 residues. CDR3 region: CASSLGLVNEQYF. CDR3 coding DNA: TGCGCCAGCAGCTTGGGACTAGTCAACGAGCAGTACTTC.

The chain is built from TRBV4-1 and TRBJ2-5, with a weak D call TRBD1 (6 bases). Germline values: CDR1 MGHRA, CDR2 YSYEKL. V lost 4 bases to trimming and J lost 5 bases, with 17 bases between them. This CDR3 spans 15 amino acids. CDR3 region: CASSLMDSGMETQYF. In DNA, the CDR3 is TGCGCCAGCAGCCTCATGGACAGTGGTATGGAGACCCAGTACTTC.

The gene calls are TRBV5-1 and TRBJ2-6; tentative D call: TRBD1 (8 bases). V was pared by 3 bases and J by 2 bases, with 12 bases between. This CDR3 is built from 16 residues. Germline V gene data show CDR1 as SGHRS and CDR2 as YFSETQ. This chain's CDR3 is CASSSTGGAGANVLTF. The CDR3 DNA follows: TGCGCCAGCAGCTCTACAGGGGGGGCTGGGGCCAACGTCCTGACTTTC.

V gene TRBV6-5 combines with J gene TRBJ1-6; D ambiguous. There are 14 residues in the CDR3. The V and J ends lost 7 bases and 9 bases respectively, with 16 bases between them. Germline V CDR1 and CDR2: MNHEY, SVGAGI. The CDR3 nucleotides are TGTGCCAGCAACCGAGCAGCGGGCGGTTCACCCCTCCACTTT. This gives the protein CASNRAAGGSPLHF.

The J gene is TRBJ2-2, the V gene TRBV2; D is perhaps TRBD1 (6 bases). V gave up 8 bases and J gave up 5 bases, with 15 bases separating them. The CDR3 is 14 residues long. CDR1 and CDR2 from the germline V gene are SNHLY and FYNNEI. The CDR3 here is CASGRRRGTGELFF. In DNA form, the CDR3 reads TGTGCCAGCGGTAGGCGCAGGGGTACCGGGGAGCTGTTTTTT. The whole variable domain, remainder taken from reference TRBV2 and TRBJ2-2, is EPEVTQTPSHQVTQMGQEVILRCVPISNHLYFYWYRQILGQKVEFLVSFYNNEISEKSEIFDDQFSVERPDGSNFTLKIRSTKLEDSAMYFCASGRRRGTGELFFGEGSRLTVL.